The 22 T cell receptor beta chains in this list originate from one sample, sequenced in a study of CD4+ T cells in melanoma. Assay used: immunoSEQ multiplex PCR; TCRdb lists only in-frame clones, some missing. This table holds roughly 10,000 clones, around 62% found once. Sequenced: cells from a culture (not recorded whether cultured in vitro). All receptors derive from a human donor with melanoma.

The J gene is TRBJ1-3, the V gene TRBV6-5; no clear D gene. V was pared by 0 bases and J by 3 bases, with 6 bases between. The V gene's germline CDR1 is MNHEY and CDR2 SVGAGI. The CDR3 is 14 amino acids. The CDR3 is CASSYSGGGNTIYF. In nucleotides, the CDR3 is TGTGCCAGCAGTTACTCGGGTGGTGGAAACACCATATATTTT.

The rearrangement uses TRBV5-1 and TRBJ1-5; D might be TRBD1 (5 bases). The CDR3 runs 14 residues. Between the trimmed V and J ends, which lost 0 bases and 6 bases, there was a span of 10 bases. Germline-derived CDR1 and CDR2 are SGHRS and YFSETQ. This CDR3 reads CASSLDGGGQPQHF. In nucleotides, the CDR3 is TGCGCCAGCAGCTTGGATGGGGGGGGTCAGCCCCAGCATTTT.

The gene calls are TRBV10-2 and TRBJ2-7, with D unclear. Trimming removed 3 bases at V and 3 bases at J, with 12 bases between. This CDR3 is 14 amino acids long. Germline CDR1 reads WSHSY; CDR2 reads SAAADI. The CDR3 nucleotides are TGCGCCAGCAGTGATTATGACTTGTTCTACGAGCAGTACTTC. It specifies CASSDYDLFYEQYF.

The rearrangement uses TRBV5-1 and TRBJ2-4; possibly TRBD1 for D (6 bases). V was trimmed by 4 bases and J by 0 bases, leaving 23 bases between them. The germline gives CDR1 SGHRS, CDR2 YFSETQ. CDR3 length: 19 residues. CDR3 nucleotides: TGCGCCAGCAGCAGATCCGGGACACACGGGATATTAGCCAAAAACATTCAGTACTTC. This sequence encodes CASSRSGTHGILAKNIQYF.

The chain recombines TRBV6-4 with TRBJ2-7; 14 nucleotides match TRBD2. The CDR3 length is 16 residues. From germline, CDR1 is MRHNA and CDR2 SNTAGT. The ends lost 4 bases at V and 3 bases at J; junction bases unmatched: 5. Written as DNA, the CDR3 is TGTGCCAGCAGTGTAGGGACTAGCGGGGGTTTCTACGAGCAGTACTTC. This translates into CASSVGTSGGFYEQYF.

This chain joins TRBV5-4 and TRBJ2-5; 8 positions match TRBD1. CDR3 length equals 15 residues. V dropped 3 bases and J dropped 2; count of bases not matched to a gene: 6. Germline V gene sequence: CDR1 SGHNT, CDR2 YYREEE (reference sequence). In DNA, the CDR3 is TGTGCCAGCAGCTCCGGGACAGGACAACAAGAGACCCAGTACTTC. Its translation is CASSSGTGQQETQYF.

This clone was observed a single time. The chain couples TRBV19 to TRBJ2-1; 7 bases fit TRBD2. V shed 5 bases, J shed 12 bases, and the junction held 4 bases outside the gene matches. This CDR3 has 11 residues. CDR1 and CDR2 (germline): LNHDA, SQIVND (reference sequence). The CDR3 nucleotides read TGTGCCAGTAGTCCGGGGGGATGGCAGTTCTTC. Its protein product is CASSPGGWQFF.

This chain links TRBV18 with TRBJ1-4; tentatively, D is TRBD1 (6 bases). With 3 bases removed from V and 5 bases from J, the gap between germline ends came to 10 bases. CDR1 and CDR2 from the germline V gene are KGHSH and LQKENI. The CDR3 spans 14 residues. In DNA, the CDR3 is TGTGCCAGCTCACCGGCGCAGGGGAATGAAAAACTGTTTTTT. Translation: CASSPAQGNEKLFF.

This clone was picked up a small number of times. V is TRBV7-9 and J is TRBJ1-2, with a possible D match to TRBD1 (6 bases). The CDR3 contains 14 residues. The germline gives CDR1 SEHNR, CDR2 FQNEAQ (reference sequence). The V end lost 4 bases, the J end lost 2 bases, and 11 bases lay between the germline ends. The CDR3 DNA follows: TGTGCCAGCAGCTCTACAGGGACCAACTATGGCTACACCTTC. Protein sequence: CASSSTGTNYGYTF.

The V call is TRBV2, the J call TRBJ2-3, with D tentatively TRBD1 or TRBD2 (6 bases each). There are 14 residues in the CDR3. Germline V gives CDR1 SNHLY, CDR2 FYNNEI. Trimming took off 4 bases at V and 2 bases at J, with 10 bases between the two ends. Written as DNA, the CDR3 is TGTGCCAGCAGTGTGTGGGGGGCCACAGATACGCAGTATTTT. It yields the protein CASSVWGATDTQYF.

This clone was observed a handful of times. The CDR3 protein is CASSRDRVWDYGYTF. As DNA, the CDR3 is TGTGCCAGCAGCCGGGACAGGGTGTGGGACTATGGCTACACCTTC. The chain is built from TRBV7-9 and TRBJ1-2; TRBD1 matches at 9 bases. V lost 5 bases to trimming and J lost 3 bases; unmatched junction nucleotides: 7. Per germline, CDR1 SEHNR and CDR2 FQNEAQ (reference sequence). The CDR3 totals 15 residues.

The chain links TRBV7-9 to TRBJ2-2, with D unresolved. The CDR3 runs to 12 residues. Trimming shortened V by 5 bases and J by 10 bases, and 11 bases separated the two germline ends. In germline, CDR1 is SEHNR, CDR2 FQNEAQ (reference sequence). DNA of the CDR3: TGTGCCAGCAGCCCCTATCAAGAGGAGCTGTTTTTT. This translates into CASSPYQEELFF.

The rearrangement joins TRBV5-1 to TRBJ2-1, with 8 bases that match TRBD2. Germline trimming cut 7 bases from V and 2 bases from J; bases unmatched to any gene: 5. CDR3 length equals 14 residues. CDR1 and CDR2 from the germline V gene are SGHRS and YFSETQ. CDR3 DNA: TGCGCCAGCGAACGGGGGGGGGCCTACAATGAGCAGTTCTTC. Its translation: CASERGGAYNEQFF.

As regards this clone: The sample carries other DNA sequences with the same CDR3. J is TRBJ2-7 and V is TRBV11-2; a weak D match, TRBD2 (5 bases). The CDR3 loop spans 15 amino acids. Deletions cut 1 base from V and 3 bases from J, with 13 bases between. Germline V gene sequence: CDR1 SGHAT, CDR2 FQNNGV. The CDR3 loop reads CASSLAGWESYEQYF. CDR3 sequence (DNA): TGTGCCAGCAGCTTAGCGGGGTGGGAGAGCTACGAGCAGTACTTC. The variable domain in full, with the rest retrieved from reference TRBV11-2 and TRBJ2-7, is EAGVAQSPRYKIIEKRQSVAFWCNPISGHATLYWYQQILGQGPKLLIQFQNNGVVDDSQLPKDRFSAERLKGVDSTLKIQPAKLEDSAVYLCASSLAGWESYEQYFGPGTRLTVT.

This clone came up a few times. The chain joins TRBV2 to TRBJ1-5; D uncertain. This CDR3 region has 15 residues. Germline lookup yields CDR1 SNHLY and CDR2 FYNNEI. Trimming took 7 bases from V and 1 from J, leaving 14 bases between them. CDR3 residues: CASIANNPSNQPQHF. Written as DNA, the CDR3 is TGTGCCAGCATCGCCAACAACCCCAGCAATCAGCCCCAGCATTTT.

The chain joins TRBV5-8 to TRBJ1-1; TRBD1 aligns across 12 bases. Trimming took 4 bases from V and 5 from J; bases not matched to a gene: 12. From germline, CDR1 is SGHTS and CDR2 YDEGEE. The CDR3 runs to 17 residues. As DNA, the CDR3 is TGTGCCAGCAGCAGGGGACAGGGGGCGCCCATAAGGACTGAAGCTTTCTTT. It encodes CASSRGQGAPIRTEAFF.

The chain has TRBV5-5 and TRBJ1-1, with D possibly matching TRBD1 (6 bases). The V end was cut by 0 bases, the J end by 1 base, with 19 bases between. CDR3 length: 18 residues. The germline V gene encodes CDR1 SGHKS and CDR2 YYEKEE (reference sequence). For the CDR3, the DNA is TGTGCCAGCAGCTTGGTGGAGCTGAGGGGGAGGAAGAACACTGAAGCTTTCTTT. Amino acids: CASSLVELRGRKNTEAFF.

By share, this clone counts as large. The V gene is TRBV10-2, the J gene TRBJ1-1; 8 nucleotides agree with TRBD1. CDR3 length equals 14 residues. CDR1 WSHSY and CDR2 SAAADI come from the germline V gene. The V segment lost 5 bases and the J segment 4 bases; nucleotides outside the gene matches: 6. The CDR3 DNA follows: TGCGCCAGCAGTAGACAGGGGAGTGGCACTGAAGCTTTCTTT. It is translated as CASSRQGSGTEAFF.

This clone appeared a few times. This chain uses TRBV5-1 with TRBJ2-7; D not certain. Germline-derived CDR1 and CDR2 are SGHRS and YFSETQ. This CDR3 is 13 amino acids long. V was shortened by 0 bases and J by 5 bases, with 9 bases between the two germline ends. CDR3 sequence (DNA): TGCGCCAGCAGCTTGGGGGCCGGCAACGAGCAGTACTTC. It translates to CASSLGAGNEQYF.

The CDR3 sequence is CASSVRGSGANVLTF. In DNA, the CDR3 is TGTGCCAGCAGCGTACGGGGGTCTGGGGCCAACGTCCTGACTTTC. The rearrangement links TRBV9 to TRBJ2-6, with D possibly TRBD2 on 6 matching bases. The CDR3 contains 15 residues. Germline assignment: CDR1 SGDLS and CDR2 YYNGEE. V lost 1 base and J lost 1, with 6 bases in between.

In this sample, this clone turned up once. For the CDR3, the DNA is TGTGCCAGCAGCTTTGGGAGGAGAATTATGGATACGCAGTATTTT. This encodes CASSFGRRIMDTQYF. V gene TRBV5-8 combines with J gene TRBJ2-3, with TRBD2 as a possible D gene (6 bases). This CDR3 contains 15 residues. Germline V gene data show CDR1 as SGHTS and CDR2 as YDEGEE. V gave up 2 bases and J gave up 6 bases, with 16 bases separating them.

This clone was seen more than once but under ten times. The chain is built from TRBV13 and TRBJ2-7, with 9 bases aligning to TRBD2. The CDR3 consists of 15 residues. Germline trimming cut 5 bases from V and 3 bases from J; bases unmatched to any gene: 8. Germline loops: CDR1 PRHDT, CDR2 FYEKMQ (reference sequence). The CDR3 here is CASSPAGTSFYEQYF. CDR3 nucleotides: TGTGCCAGCAGCCCGGCCGGGACTAGCTTCTACGAGCAGTACTTC.